This TCR beta chain appears in the sequencing data of a study of tumor-infiltrating lymphocytes in glioblastoma multiforme. As for this clonotype: At one boundary the junction diverges from the germline segment, which might be a read error.

TCR beta libraries were built from RNA through three nested multiplex PCR rounds using modified ARM-PCR. Each CDR3 protein is one row after TCRdb ran MiXCR on the multiplex PCR reads. The sample records over 10,000 distinct CDR3 sequences, around 71% being singletons. Sequencing was done on a sample of brain tumor tissue. The source is a male donor with glioblastoma.

CDR3 sequence (DNA): TGTGCCAGCAGTGACTCGGCAGGGGGCTCTGGGGTCAACGTCCTGACTTTC. It encodes CASSDSAGGSGVNVLTF. The rearrangement uses TRBV6-4 and TRBJ2-6; 8 nucleotides align to TRBD1. The germline gives CDR1 MRHNA, CDR2 SNTAGT. The CDR3 consists of 17 residues.